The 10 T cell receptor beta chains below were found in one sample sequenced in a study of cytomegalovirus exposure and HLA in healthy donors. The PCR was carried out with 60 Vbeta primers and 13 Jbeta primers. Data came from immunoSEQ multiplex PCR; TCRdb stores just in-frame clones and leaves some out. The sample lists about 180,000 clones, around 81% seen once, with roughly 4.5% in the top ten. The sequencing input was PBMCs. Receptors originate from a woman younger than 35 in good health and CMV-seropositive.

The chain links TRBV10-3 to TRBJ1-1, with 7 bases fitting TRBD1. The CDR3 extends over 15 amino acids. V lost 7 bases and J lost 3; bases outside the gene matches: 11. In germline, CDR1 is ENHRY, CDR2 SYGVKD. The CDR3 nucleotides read TGTGCCATCATGTTCGGCAGGGGGACGGACACTGAAGCTTTCTTT. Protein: CAIMFGRGTDTEAFF.

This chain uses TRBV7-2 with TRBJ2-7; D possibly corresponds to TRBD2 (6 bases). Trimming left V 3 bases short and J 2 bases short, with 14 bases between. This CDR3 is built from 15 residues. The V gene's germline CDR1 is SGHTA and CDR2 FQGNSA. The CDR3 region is CASSFPRGIAYEQYF. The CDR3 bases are TGTGCCAGCAGCTTTCCCCGGGGGATAGCCTACGAGCAGTACTTC.

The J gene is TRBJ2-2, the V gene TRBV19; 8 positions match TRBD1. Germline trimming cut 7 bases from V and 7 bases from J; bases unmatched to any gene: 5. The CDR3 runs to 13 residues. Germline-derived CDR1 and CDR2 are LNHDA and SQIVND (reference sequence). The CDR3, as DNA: TGTGCCAGTACGGGCAGGGGGCACGGGGAGCTGTTTTTT. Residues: CASTGRGHGELFF.

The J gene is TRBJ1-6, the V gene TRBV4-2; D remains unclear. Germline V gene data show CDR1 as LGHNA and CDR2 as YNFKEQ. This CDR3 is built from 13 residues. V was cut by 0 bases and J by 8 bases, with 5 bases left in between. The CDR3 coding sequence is TGTGCCAGCAGCCAAGAATCTGATTCACCCCTCCACTTT. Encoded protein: CASSQESDSPLHF.

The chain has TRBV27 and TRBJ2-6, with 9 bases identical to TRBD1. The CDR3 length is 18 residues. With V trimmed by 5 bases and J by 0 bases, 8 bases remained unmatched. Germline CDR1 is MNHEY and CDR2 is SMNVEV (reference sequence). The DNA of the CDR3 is TGTGCCAGCAGTCCGGGGACAGGGCTATCCTCTGGGGCCAACGTCCTGACTTTC. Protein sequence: CASSPGTGLSSGANVLTF.

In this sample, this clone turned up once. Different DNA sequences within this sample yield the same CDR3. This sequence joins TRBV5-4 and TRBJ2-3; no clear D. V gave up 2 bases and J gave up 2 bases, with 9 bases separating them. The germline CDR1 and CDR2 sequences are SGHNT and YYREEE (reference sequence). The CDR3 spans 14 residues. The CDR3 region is CASSFRQTTDTQYF. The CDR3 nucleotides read TGTGCCAGCAGCTTCAGGCAGACCACAGATACGCAGTATTTT.

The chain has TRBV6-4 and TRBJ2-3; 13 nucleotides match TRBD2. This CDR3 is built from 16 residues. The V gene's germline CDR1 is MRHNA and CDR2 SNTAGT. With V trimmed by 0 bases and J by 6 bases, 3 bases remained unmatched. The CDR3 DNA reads TGTGCCAGCAGTGACTCGACTAGCGGGGGGCAGGATACGCAGTATTTT. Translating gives CASSDSTSGGQDTQYF.

The CDR3 nucleotides are TGTGCCATCAGTGAGGCCGGGGGGATTGGAGATACGCAGTATTTT. This translates into CAISEAGGIGDTQYF. V gene TRBV10-3 combines with J gene TRBJ2-3, with 7 bases fitting TRBD2. V shed 2 bases, J shed 5 bases, and the junction held 7 bases outside the gene matches. The CDR3 covers 15 residues. Germline V gene data show CDR1 as ENHRY and CDR2 as SYGVKD.

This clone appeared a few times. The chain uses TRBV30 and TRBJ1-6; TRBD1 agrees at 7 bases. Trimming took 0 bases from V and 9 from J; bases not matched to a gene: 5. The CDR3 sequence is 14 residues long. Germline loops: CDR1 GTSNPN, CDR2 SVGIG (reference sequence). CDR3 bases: TGTGCCTGGAGTGTAGGACAGGAAACTTCACCCCTCCACTTT. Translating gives CAWSVGQETSPLHF.

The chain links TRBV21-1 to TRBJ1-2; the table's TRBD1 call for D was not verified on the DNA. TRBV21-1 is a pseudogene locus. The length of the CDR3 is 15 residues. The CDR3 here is CASSKNRGLDYGYTF. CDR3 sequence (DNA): TGTGCCAGCAGCAAGAACAGGGGGCTAGACTATGGCTACACCTTC.